These 22 T cell receptor beta chains share one sample of origin, sequenced in a study of blood T cell repertoires in COVID-19. Generated by immunoSEQ multiplex PCR, the TCRdb table keeps only in-frame clones and is missing some. The sample records hundreds of thousands of clones, around 84% being singletons. Sequencing was done on a sample of peripheral blood. The receptors stem from a human donor in a cohort sampled during active COVID-19.

This chain's CDR3 is CASSSERQGSGYTF. The CDR3 DNA reads TGTGCCAGCAGCTCAGAAAGACAGGGTTCAGGCTACACCTTC. The gene calls are TRBV11-2 and TRBJ1-2; 7 positions match TRBD1. This CDR3 is built from 14 residues. Per germline, CDR1 SGHAT and CDR2 FQNNGV. V lost 4 bases, J lost 8 bases, and 10 bases stayed unmatched.

This chain joins TRBV14 and TRBJ1-1; tentative D call: TRBD1 (5 bases). The CDR3 runs 14 residues. The V gene's germline CDR1 is SGHDN and CDR2 FVKESK. V shed 4 bases and J shed 5 bases, with 14 bases lying between them. CDR3 sequence: CASSRPRGLTEAFF. The CDR3 DNA sequence: TGTGCCAGCAGCCGACCCCGGGGACTTACTGAAGCTTTCTTT.

The chain combines TRBV2 with TRBJ2-3; the D gene is possibly TRBD1 (5 bases). This CDR3 is built from 15 residues. Trimming removed 1 base from V and 0 bases from J, with 8 bases in between. CDR1 and CDR2 from the germline V gene are SNHLY and FYNNEI. In DNA form, the CDR3 reads TGTGCCAGCAGTGAAGGACAGTCTAGCACAGATACGCAGTATTTT. Amino acids: CASSEGQSSTDTQYF.

The chain employs TRBV9 and TRBJ2-5; possibly TRBD2 for D (5 bases). Germline CDR1 reads SGDLS; CDR2 reads YYNGEE. This CDR3 spans 15 amino acids. The V end lost 3 bases, the J end lost 5 bases, and 17 bases lay between the germline ends. The CDR3 coding sequence is TGTGCCAGCAGCGCCGACGCTCGGGGTTGGGAGACCCAGTACTTC. Amino acid sequence: CASSADARGWETQYF. The full variable domain, in which reference TRBV9 and TRBJ2-5 provide the parts outside the CDR3, is DSGVTQTPKHLITATGQRVTLRCSPRSGDLSVYWYQQSLDQGLQFLIQYYNGEERAKGNILERFSAQQFPDLHSELNLSSLELGDSALYFCASSADARGWETQYFGPGTRLLVL.

V is TRBV3-1 (or the pseudogene TRBV3-2) and J is TRBJ2-1; D ambiguous. The CDR3 covers 13 residues. Germline V gene sequence: CDR1 LGHDT, CDR2 YNNKEL (reference sequence). Between the trimmed V and J ends, which lost 0 bases and 9 bases, there was a span of 9 bases. CDR3 residues: CASSQDLSAEQFF. Here the CDR3 DNA reads TGTGCCAGCAGCCAAGATCTATCCGCTGAGCAGTTCTTC.

The V gene is TRBV29-1, the J gene TRBJ2-1; 9 positions agree with TRBD1. The CDR3 loop spans 15 amino acids. Germline trimming cut 7 bases from V and 4 bases from J; bases unmatched to any gene: 11. The germline V gene encodes CDR1 SQVTM and CDR2 ANQGSEA. The CDR3 here is CSAQRGTGQYNEQFF. CDR3 DNA: TGCAGCGCCCAGCGTGGGACAGGGCAGTACAATGAGCAGTTCTTC.

As to this clone: The sample has other DNA sequences that encode this CDR3 too. The chain joins TRBV27 to TRBJ2-1; the match to TRBD2 covers 10 bases. CDR1 is MNHEY and CDR2 is SMNVEV in the germline V gene (reference sequence). The V segment lost 6 bases and the J segment 4 bases; nucleotides outside the gene matches: 6. There are 15 residues in the CDR3. CDR3 nucleotides: TGTGCCAGCAGCCTAGGACTAGCGGCATACAATGAGCAGTTCTTC. Translated, it gives CASSLGLAAYNEQFF.

This chain connects TRBV7-9 to TRBJ2-5; D is possibly TRBD2 (6 bases). Germline lookup yields CDR1 SEHNR and CDR2 FQNEAQ (reference sequence). Trimming left V 3 bases short and J 7 bases short, with 15 bases between. This CDR3 is 14 amino acids long. This CDR3 is CASSFWRDHGTQYF. Written as DNA, the CDR3 is TGTGCCAGCAGCTTTTGGAGGGACCACGGGACCCAGTACTTC.

This clone was recorded once. This sequence joins TRBV7-8 and TRBJ1-1; maybe TRBD1 (6 bases). V was shortened by 0 bases and J by 8 bases, with 19 bases between the two germline ends. Germline loops: CDR1 SGHVS, CDR2 FQNEAQ. The CDR3 is 16 residues long. The CDR3 DNA follows: TGTGCCAGCAGCTTAGCGCACGGTCAACAGGGAGGGGAAGCTTTCTTT. This sequence encodes CASSLAHGQQGGEAFF.

This sequence joins TRBV5-1 and TRBJ2-3; 9 bases align to TRBD2. The CDR3 sequence is 16 residues long. J gave up 6 bases and V 3 bases, and 11 bases lay outside the gene matches. Germline values: CDR1 SGHRS, CDR2 YFSETQ. This chain's CDR3 is CASSSFGLAGSDTQYF. CDR3 DNA: TGCGCCAGCAGCTCTTTCGGGCTAGCGGGGTCGGATACGCAGTATTTT. The full variable domain, completed using reference TRBV5-1 and TRBJ2-3, is KAGVTQTPRYLIKTRGQQVTLSCSPISGHRSVSWYQQTPGQGLQFLFEYFSETQRNKGNFPGRFSGRQFSNSRSEMNVSTLELGDSALYLCASSSFGLAGSDTQYFGPGTRLTVL.

The chain carries TRBV5-5 and TRBJ2-7; D not resolved. CDR1 and CDR2 from the germline V gene are SGHKS and YYEKEE (reference sequence). V was shortened by 0 bases and J by 2 bases, with 3 bases between the two germline ends. This CDR3 is 12 amino acids long. In nucleotides, the CDR3 is TGTGCCAGCAGCTTGGGCGCCTACGAGCAGTACTTC. It translates to CASSLGAYEQYF.

The chain combines TRBV27 with TRBJ1-5; 7 positions match TRBD1. Germline CDR1 and CDR2: MNHEY and SMNVEV (reference sequence). The CDR3 is made up of 16 amino acids. Losses at the gene ends were 2 bases for V and 5 bases for J; bases not matched to a gene: 9. Written as DNA, the CDR3 is TGTGCCAGCAGTTTACGACAGGGTAAGAACGATCAGCCCCAGCATTTT. Residues: CASSLRQGKNDQPQHF.

The CDR3 DNA sequence: TGTGCCAGCAGTGACCGGGGGGGACTAGCGGGAAGGAATGAGCAGTTCTTC. The encoded protein is CASSDRGGLAGRNEQFF. The J gene is TRBJ2-1, the V gene TRBV6-1; the match to TRBD2 covers 13 bases. V shed 3 bases and J 7 bases; nucleotides not matched to a gene: 9. The germline CDR1 and CDR2 sequences are MNHNS and SASEGT. The CDR3 spans 17 residues.

The J gene is TRBJ2-7, the V gene TRBV11-2; D gene ambiguous. CDR1 is SGHAT, CDR2 FQNNGV, per germline. V shed 0 bases and J shed 5 bases, with 11 bases lying between them. CDR3 size: 14 residues. CDR3 sequence reads: CASSLDSTRDEQYF. In DNA, the CDR3 is TGTGCCAGCAGCTTAGATTCGACCCGGGACGAGCAGTACTTC. Using reference TRBV11-2 and TRBJ2-7 for the parts outside the CDR3, the full variable domain is EAGVAQSPRYKIIEKRQSVAFWCNPISGHATLYWYQQILGQGPKLLIQFQNNGVVDDSQLPKDRFSAERLKGVDSTLKIQPAKLEDSAVYLCASSLDSTRDEQYFGPGTRLTVT.

The rearrangement links TRBV7-6 to TRBJ2-5, with 10 bases matching TRBD2. With 5 bases clipped from V and 4 bases from J, the junction kept 16 bases outside the gene matches. This CDR3 comprises 18 residues. The germline V gene has CDR1 SGHVS and CDR2 FNYEAQ. Written as DNA, the CDR3 is TGTGCCAGCAGCCCCCCGTCGATGGGTAGCGGGGGGCGAGAGACCCAGTACTTC. As protein: CASSPPSMGSGGRETQYF.

The rearrangement joins TRBV29-1 to TRBJ1-4, with 7 bases identical to TRBD1. CDR1 is SQVTM and CDR2 is ANQGSEA in the germline V gene. V lost 4 bases and J lost 8; bases outside the gene matches: 7. The CDR3 is made up of 13 amino acids. CDR3 DNA: TGCAGCGTTGCTACAGGGGAGGTGGAAAAACTGTTTTTT. This encodes CSVATGEVEKLFF.

The chain links TRBV7-8 to TRBJ2-3, with 9 bases aligning to TRBD2. Trimming took 2 bases from V and 14 from J; bases not matched to a gene: 11. This CDR3 has 14 amino acids. Germline CDR1 reads SGHVS; CDR2 reads FQNEAQ. CDR3 nucleotides: TGTGCCAGCAGCTTACGTTCGGCAAGCGGGGGGTGGTATTTT. It yields the protein CASSLRSASGGWYF.

The chain carries TRBV25-1 and TRBJ2-2; D gene ambiguous. Germline CDR1 is MGHDK and CDR2 is SYGVNS. V was shortened by 5 bases and J by 3 bases, with 10 bases between the two germline ends. The CDR3 spans 14 residues. DNA for the CDR3: TGTGCCAGCAGTTCTGGCAGTTACACCGGGGAGCTGTTTTTT. Its protein product is CASSSGSYTGELFF.

The rearrangement uses TRBV7-9 and TRBJ2-3; D remains ambiguous. Germline values: CDR1 SEHNR, CDR2 FQNEAQ (reference sequence). V lost 5 bases, J lost 2 bases, and 14 bases lay in between. The CDR3 sequence is 15 residues long. CDR3: CASSPGHSPTDTQYF. CDR3 nucleotide sequence: TGTGCCAGCAGCCCTGGGCACAGTCCCACAGATACGCAGTATTTT. Complete variable domain (other parts from reference TRBV7-9 and TRBJ2-3): DTGVSQNPRHKITKRGQNVTFRCDPISEHNRLYWYRQTLGQGPEFLTYFQNEAQLEKSRLLSDRFSAERPKGSFSTLEIQRTEQGDSAMYLCASSPGHSPTDTQYFGPGTRLTVL.

The chain couples TRBV19 to TRBJ1-1; D is undetermined. There are 16 residues in the CDR3. Germline CDR1 is LNHDA and CDR2 is SQIVND (reference sequence). V lost 2 bases to trimming and J lost 0 bases, with 13 bases between them. In DNA, the CDR3 is TGTGCCAGTAGTATAAACATAGGCGGTTTGAACACTGAAGCTTTCTTT. Translation gives CASSINIGGLNTEAFF. The whole variable domain, remainder taken from reference TRBV19 and TRBJ1-1, is DGGITQSPKYLFRKEGQNVTLSCEQNLNHDAMYWYRQDPGQGLRLIYYSQIVNDFQKGDIAEGYSVSREKKESFPLTVTSAQKNPTAFYLCASSINIGGLNTEAFFGQGTRLTVV.

The J gene is TRBJ1-2, the V gene TRBV27; 7 bases align to TRBD1. CDR1 MNHEY and CDR2 SMNVEV come from the germline V gene (reference sequence). The CDR3 is made up of 16 amino acids. Trimming removed 5 bases from V and 4 bases from J; junction bases left unmatched: 13. CDR3 protein: CASSPNLFAGGYGYTF. Written as DNA, the CDR3 is TGTGCCAGCAGTCCCAACCTGTTTGCAGGGGGCTATGGCTACACCTTC.

The gene calls are TRBV19 and TRBJ2-2, with D hard to call. The V end lost 3 bases, the J end lost 7 bases, and 9 bases lay between the germline ends. The germline CDR1 and CDR2 sequences are LNHDA and SQIVND (reference sequence). This CDR3 comprises 13 residues. The CDR3 region is CASSIAVVGELFF. CDR3 nucleotide sequence: TGTGCCAGTAGTATTGCGGTGGTCGGGGAGCTGTTTTTT.